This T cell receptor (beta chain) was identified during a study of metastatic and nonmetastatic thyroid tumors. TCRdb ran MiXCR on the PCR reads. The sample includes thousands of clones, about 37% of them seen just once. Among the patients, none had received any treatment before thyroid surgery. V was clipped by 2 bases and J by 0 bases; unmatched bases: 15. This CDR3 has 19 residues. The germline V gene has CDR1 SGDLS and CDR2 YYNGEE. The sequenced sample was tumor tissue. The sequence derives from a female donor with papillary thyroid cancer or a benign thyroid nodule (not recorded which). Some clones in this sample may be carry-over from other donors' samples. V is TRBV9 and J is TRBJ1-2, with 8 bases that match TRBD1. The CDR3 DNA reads TGTGCCAGCAGCGTCCTCCCGAGCGTAGGACAGGGCCCTAACTATGGCTACACCTTC. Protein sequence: CASSVLPSVGQGPNYGYTF.